Listed below are T cell receptor beta chains from one sample, sequenced in a study of cytomegalovirus exposure and HLA in healthy donors. This table comes from immunoSEQ multiplex PCR, and its TCRdb copy is limited to in-frame clones, with some not included. This sample has over 60,000 clones, with approximately 70% found just once. Sequencing was done on a sample of PBMCs. These receptors came from a male donor in good health and CMV-seropositive. Each CDR3 is given without its conserved first and last residue. The D gene is left open where the match is weak.

d_call,j_call,v_call,cdr3_aa
TRBD2,TRBJ2-1,TRBV9,ASSGSGRAYNEQF
.,TRBJ1-1,TRBV29-1,SVDGSPEAF
TRBD1,TRBJ1-4,TRBV6-1,ASSDYRGGEKLF
.,TRBJ2-3,TRBV7-8,ASSHQKDTQY
.,TRBJ1-5,TRBV6-6,ASSYTDQPQH
TRBD1,TRBJ2-5,TRBV27,ASREAGTGGLKTQY
.,TRBJ1-2,TRBV9,ASSEGIQEAYGYT
.,TRBJ2-7,TRBV19,ASSIGLWYEQY
.,TRBJ1-1,TRBV20-1,SARLGRGAF
TRBD1,TRBJ2-3,TRBV19,ASSIQGGVGTDTQY
TRBD1,TRBJ1-6,TRBV9,ASSVAGQLNSPLH
TRBD1,TRBJ2-7,TRBV10-3,AISDLGQGNYEQY
.,TRBJ1-2,TRBV30,AWSVSGGDYT
.,TRBJ1-4,TRBV10-3,AIAAGGEKLF
.,TRBJ2-3,TRBV19,ASRTVGFTDTQY
.,TRBJ2-3,TRBV6-4,ASSDSLALGDTQY
.,TRBJ2-1,TRBV10-2,AIRGTTNNEQF
.,TRBJ1-5,TRBV4-1,ASSRAGDRAQPQH
.,TRBJ2-7,TRBV5-4,ASSAWTVPYEQY
.,TRBJ2-1,TRBV2,ASSVERGVGNEQF
.,TRBJ2-7,TRBV15,ATSRGQGSEQY
.,TRBJ2-7,TRBV29-1,SVEQGHEQY
.,TRBJ2-7,TRBV10-1,ASSFTGPGEQY
TRBD2,TRBJ2-2,TRBV19,ASSTLGLAGLGELF
TRBD2,TRBJ2-3,TRBV28,ASRREGWSTDTQY
.,TRBJ1-1,TRBV6-5,ASSPQGGVTEAF